This passage covers 20 T cell receptor beta chains from one sample sequenced in a study of cytomegalovirus exposure and HLA in healthy donors. The study ran its PCR with 60 Vbeta and 13 Jbeta primers. Some clones are missing from TCRdb's copy, which holds only in-frame ones; the method was immunoSEQ multiplex PCR. This sample has 200,000 to 250,000 clones, with roughly 70% found just once. Sequenced material: PBMCs. All receptors derive from a woman in her 30s in good health and CMV-seronegative.

The chain joins TRBV25-1 to TRBJ1-1; 9 nucleotides agree with TRBD1. Germline CDR1 and CDR2: MGHDK and SYGVNS. The junction had 5 bases not matched to a gene; V was cut back by 1 base and J by 11 bases. This CDR3 spans 13 amino acids. This CDR3 is CASSESGQGRAFF. In DNA form, the CDR3 reads TGTGCCAGCAGTGAATCTGGACAGGGGAGGGCTTTCTTT. Drawing the rest from reference TRBV25-1 and TRBJ1-1, the complete variable domain is EADIYQTPRYLVIGTGKKITLECSQTMGHDKMYWYQQDPGMELHLIHYSYGVNSTEKGDLSSESTVSRIRTEHFPLTLESARPSHTSQYLCASSESGQGRAFFGQGTRLTVV.

Of note for this clone: The sample holds other DNA sequences that translate to the same CDR3. The chain has TRBV7-3 and TRBJ2-7, with D possibly being TRBD2 (6 bases). CDR1 SGHTA and CDR2 FQGTGA come from the germline V gene. The CDR3 totals 15 residues. V lost 2 bases and J lost 2, with 13 bases in between. The chain's CDR3 is CASSLLARGPYEQYF. CDR3 DNA: TGTGCCAGCAGCTTACTAGCGCGCGGGCCCTACGAGCAGTACTTC.

The J gene is TRBJ1-6, the V gene TRBV6-1, with 8 nucleotides matching TRBD1. Trimming at V came to 6 bases and at J to 8 bases, leaving 0 bases not matched to a gene. The CDR3 covers 12 residues. CDR1 MNHNS and CDR2 SASEGT come from the germline V gene. DNA for the CDR3: TGTGCCAGCAGGGACAGGGATTCACCCCTCCACTTT. As protein: CASRDRDSPLHF.

This clone was seen a few times. The rearrangement uses TRBV6-6 and TRBJ2-5; 7 nucleotides agree with TRBD2. Germline CDR1 and CDR2: MNHNY and SVGAGI (reference sequence). CDR3 length: 15 residues. V gave up 11 bases and J gave up 3 bases; unmatched junction bases: 15. Here the CDR3 reads CASDGRNRGEETQYF. The CDR3 DNA follows: TGTGCCTCAGATGGACGGAATCGGGGGGAAGAGACCCAGTACTTC.

The CDR3 region is CASSLSETQYF. The CDR3 DNA follows: TGTGCCAGCAGCTTATCTGAGACCCAGTACTTC. The V call is TRBV7-6, the J call TRBJ2-5, with no clear D. The ends were cut back, 2 bases at V and 5 bases at J, with 3 bases in the middle. This CDR3 has 11 residues. CDR1 SGHVS and CDR2 FNYEAQ come from the germline V gene.

The chain recombines TRBV30 with TRBJ2-6; 9 positions match TRBD1. The ends lost 2 bases at V and 4 bases at J; junction bases unmatched: 9. The CDR3 spans 17 residues. Germline lookup yields CDR1 GTSNPN and CDR2 SVGIG (reference sequence). The CDR3 region is CAWSTPQGARGANVLTF. In nucleotides, the CDR3 is TGTGCCTGGAGTACTCCACAGGGGGCGCGAGGGGCCAACGTCCTGACTTTC.

V and J are TRBV5-6 and TRBJ1-6, with 10 bases that match TRBD1. The ends lost 3 bases at V and 7 bases at J; junction bases unmatched: 10. The CDR3 is 17 amino acids. The germline V gene has CDR1 SGHDT and CDR2 YYEEEE. The CDR3 nucleotides read TGTGCCAGCAGCTCGTTGGGACAGGGGTTAGGAAATTCACCCCTCCACTTT. As protein: CASSSLGQGLGNSPLHF. The full variable domain, its missing parts supplied by reference TRBV5-6 and TRBJ1-6, is DAGVTQSPTHLIKTRGQQVTLRCSPKSGHDTVSWYQQALGQGPQFIFQYYEEEERQRGNFPDRFSGHQFPNYSSELNVNALLLGDSALYLCASSSLGQGLGNSPLHFGNGTRLTVT.

This clone was counted only a few times. The chain combines TRBV9 with TRBJ1-2; D ambiguous. The CDR3 consists of 13 residues. Trimming removed 6 bases at V and 2 bases at J, with 11 bases between. CDR1 SGDLS and CDR2 YYNGEE come from the germline V gene. Here the CDR3 reads CASTLGSNYGYTF. As DNA, the CDR3 is TGTGCCAGCACCCTTGGGAGCAACTATGGCTACACCTTC.

V gene TRBV30 combines with J gene TRBJ2-7; D is possibly TRBD2 (5 bases). V was clipped by 7 bases and J by 2 bases, with 24 bases between them. The CDR3 covers 16 residues. Germline V gene lookup returns CDR1 GTSNPN and CDR2 SVGIG (reference sequence). The CDR3 loop reads CAFRRPGMGRTYEQYF. CDR3 sequence (DNA): TGTGCCTTCCGCCGGCCGGGGATGGGAAGAACCTACGAGCAGTACTTC.

This clone was counted once. The chain joins TRBV27 to TRBJ1-2; maybe TRBD1 (6 bases). The CDR3 has 13 amino acids. Germline CDR1 is MNHEY and CDR2 is SMNVEV (reference sequence). Deletions cut 5 bases from V and 7 bases from J, with 14 bases between. CDR3 DNA sequence: TGTGCCAGCAGTCGCCCAGGGGTACGTGGCTACACCTTC. Amino acids: CASSRPGVRGYTF.

The chain employs TRBV11-3 and TRBJ2-7; tentative D call: TRBD2 (5 bases). V lost 2 bases, J lost 6 bases, and 11 bases lay in between. There are 13 residues in the CDR3. CDR1 is SGHNT, CDR2 YENEEA, per germline. The CDR3 protein is CASSLSPGFEQYF. DNA for the CDR3: TGTGCCAGCAGCTTAAGTCCGGGGTTCGAGCAGTACTTC.

The gene calls are TRBV6-4 and TRBJ2-2, with TRBD1 as a possible D gene (5 bases). V lost 2 bases and J lost 1, with 11 bases in between. Germline V gene lookup returns CDR1 MRHNA and CDR2 SNTAGT. The CDR3 has 16 amino acids. As DNA, the CDR3 is TGTGCCAGCAGTGACCGAGACAGTGGGAACACCGGGGAGCTGTTTTTT. This sequence encodes CASSDRDSGNTGELFF.

The CDR3 spells CASSTRTGIHEQYF. The CDR3, as DNA: TGTGCCAGTAGTACCCGGACAGGGATCCACGAGCAGTACTTC. V gene TRBV19 combines with J gene TRBJ2-7; 8 positions match TRBD1. The CDR3 is 14 residues long. The V gene's germline CDR1 is LNHDA and CDR2 SQIVND (reference sequence). V was clipped by 4 bases and J by 5 bases; unmatched bases: 7.

V and J are TRBV7-3 and TRBJ2-7, with TRBD1 as a possible D gene (5 bases). Trimming cost V 4 bases and J 4 bases, with 11 bases left between them. The CDR3 has 13 amino acids. Germline CDR1 SGHTA, CDR2 FQGTGA. The DNA for the CDR3 is TGTGCCAGCAGCTCCAGCCCAGGGTACGAGCAGTACTTC. It translates to CASSSSPGYEQYF.

The V call is TRBV29-1, the J call TRBJ2-1; D possibly corresponds to TRBD2 (6 bases). The V gene lost 4 bases and the J gene lost 7 bases, with 14 bases spanning the gap. The CDR3 length is 13 residues. Germline V gives CDR1 SQVTM, CDR2 ANQGSEA. The DNA of the CDR3 is TGCAGCGTTGTTGCGGGGTTCAGGAATGAGCAGTTCTTC. Translation: CSVVAGFRNEQFF.

V gene TRBV19 combines with J gene TRBJ2-3; tentatively, D is TRBD1 (6 bases). Trimming left V 4 bases short and J 4 bases short, with 9 bases between. Germline loops: CDR1 LNHDA, CDR2 SQIVND (reference sequence). CDR3 length equals 13 residues. As DNA, the CDR3 is TGTGCCAGTAGTACCTGGACAGCAGATACGCAGTATTTT. It specifies CASSTWTADTQYF.

The genes are TRBV6-5 and TRBJ2-6; possible D gene TRBD2, 6 bases. Trimming took 6 bases from V and 4 from J, leaving 10 bases between them. The CDR3 is made up of 14 amino acids. CDR1 is MNHEY and CDR2 is SVGAGI in the germline V gene. The CDR3 DNA follows: TGTGCCAGCAGGCGGGGTGCCGGGGCCAACGTCCTGACTTTC. It yields the protein CASRRGAGANVLTF.

This chain connects TRBV2 to TRBJ1-1, with D uncertain. Germline values: CDR1 SNHLY, CDR2 FYNNEI. Trimming removed 6 bases from V and 4 bases from J, with 15 bases in between. CDR3 length: 14 amino acids. CDR3 loop: CASSPGLGGTEAFF. In nucleotides, the CDR3 is TGTGCCAGCAGCCCCGGACTTGGAGGCACTGAAGCTTTCTTT. The entire variable domain, with the rest obtained from reference TRBV2 and TRBJ1-1, is as follows: EPEVTQTPSHQVTQMGQEVILRCVPISNHLYFYWYRQILGQKVEFLVSFYNNEISEKSEIFDDQFSVERPDGSNFTLKIRSTKLEDSAMYFCASSPGLGGTEAFFGQGTRLTVV.

CDR3 amino acids: CASSSYEDDRSTDTQYF. CDR3 sequence (DNA): TGTGCCAGCAGTTCGTATGAGGACGACAGGTCCACAGATACGCAGTATTTT. J is TRBJ2-3 and V is TRBV11-2, with a possible D match to TRBD1 (6 bases). CDR1 is SGHAT and CDR2 is FQNNGV in the germline V gene. The CDR3 is 17 residues long. Trimming pared 6 bases from V and 2 bases from J, leaving 21 bases between.

This sequence joins TRBV5-6 and TRBJ1-2; unclear D gene. The CDR3 is 14 amino acids. The V gene lost 2 bases and the J gene lost 8 bases, with 16 bases spanning the gap. Germline CDR1 reads SGHDT; CDR2 reads YYEEEE. The CDR3 here is CASSFSGTEGGYTF. As DNA, the CDR3 is TGTGCCAGCAGCTTTTCGGGAACTGAAGGGGGCTACACCTTC.